This T cell receptor (beta chain) came from a study of patients and donors after allogeneic stem cell transplantation. TCRdb called the RT-PCR reads again in MiXCR, with one record for every CDR3 protein. This table has about 31,000 distinct CDR3 sequences, over 6.5% appearing once. The CDR3 consists of 18 residues. The V gene's germline CDR1 is MNHEY and CDR2 SVGAGI. V trimming: 2 bases; J trimming: 1 base; junction bases outside the gene matches: 11. The sequenced sample consisted of blood, either unsorted or a sorted T cell fraction (not recorded which). V and J are TRBV6-5 and TRBJ2-3; 8 bases align to TRBD2. The sequence was obtained from a human donor who was either an allogeneic HSCT recipient or a stem cell or donor lymphocyte infusion donor (not recorded which). It is not recorded whose cells these are; they may come from a transplant donor. DNA for the CDR3: TGTGCCAGCAGTTACACAGCGGGAGTACCTCTTGGCACAGATACGCAGTATTTT. Translating it yields CASSYTAGVPLGTDTQYF.